This paragraph covers one T cell receptor beta chain sequence. TCRdb's table, derived via immunoSEQ multiplex PCR, lists solely in-frame clones and lacks some. The sample consists of some 19,000 clones, 70% to 90% of them appearing once. The V gene end was trimmed by 2 bases and the J gene end by 4 bases; junction bases not matched to a gene: 12. Germline V gene sequence: CDR1 SEHNR, CDR2 FQNEAQ (reference sequence). This CDR3 comprises 19 residues. The sample comes from a study of blood T cell repertoires in COVID-19. Across the whole study: Spain, Italy and the United States supplied samples that represented acute and convalescent COVID-19.

Sequenced sample: peripheral blood. This sequence was found in a human donor in a cohort sampled during active COVID-19. The donor label of this sample is uncertain. The gene calls are TRBV7-9 and TRBJ1-6; TRBD1 aligns across 9 bases. The CDR3 here is CASSLYWHRDRAYNSPLHF. The CDR3 DNA follows: TGTGCCAGCAGCTTATACTGGCACAGGGACAGGGCTTATAATTCACCCCTCCACTTT. Full variable domain (rest looked up from reference TRBV7-9 and TRBJ1-6): DTGVSQNPRHKITKRGQNVTFRCDPISEHNRLYWYRQTLGQGPEFLTYFQNEAQLEKSRLLSDRFSAERPKGSFSTLEIQRTEQGDSAMYLCASSLYWHRDRAYNSPLHFGNGTRLTVT.